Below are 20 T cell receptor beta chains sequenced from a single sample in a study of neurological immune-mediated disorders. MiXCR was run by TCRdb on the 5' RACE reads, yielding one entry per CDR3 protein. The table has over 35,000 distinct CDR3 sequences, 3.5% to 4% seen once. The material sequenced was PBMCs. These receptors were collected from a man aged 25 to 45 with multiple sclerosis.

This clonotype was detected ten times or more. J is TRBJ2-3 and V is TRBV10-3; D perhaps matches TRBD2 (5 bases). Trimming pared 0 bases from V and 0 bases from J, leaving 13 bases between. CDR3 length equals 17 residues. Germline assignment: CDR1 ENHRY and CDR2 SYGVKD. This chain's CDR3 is CAISESSGILSTDTQYF. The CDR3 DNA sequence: TGTGCCATCAGTGAGTCGTCGGGAATCCTTAGCACAGATACGCAGTATTTT.

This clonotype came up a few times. For the CDR3, the DNA is TGCGCCAGCAGAACAGTCACTACCTACGAGCAGTACTTC. Translated, it gives CASRTVTTYEQYF. This chain uses TRBV5-1 with TRBJ2-7; D gene uncertain. CDR3 length: 13 amino acids. The V gene's germline CDR1 is SGHRS and CDR2 YFSETQ. The ends were cut back, 5 bases at V and 2 bases at J, with 11 bases in the middle.

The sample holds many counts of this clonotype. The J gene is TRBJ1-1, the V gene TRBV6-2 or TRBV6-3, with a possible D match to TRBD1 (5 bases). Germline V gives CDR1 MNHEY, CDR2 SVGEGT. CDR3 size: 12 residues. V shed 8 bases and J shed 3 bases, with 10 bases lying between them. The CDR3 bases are TGTGCCAGCGCCGACAGATACACTGAAGCTTTCTTT. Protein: CASADRYTEAFF.

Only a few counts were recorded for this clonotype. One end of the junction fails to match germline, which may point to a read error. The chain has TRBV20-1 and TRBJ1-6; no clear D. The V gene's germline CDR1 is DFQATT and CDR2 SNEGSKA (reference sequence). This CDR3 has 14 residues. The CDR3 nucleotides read TGCAGTGCTAGAGGAGGAGGTGGTAATTCACCCCTCAACTTT. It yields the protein CSARGGGGNSPLNF.

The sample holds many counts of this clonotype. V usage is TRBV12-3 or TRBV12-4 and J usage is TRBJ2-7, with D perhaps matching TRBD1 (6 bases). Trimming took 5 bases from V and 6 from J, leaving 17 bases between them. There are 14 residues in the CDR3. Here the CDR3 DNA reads TGTGCCAGCAGTCGAGACGACAGGTATGGCGAGCAGTACTTC. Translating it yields CASSRDDRYGEQYF.

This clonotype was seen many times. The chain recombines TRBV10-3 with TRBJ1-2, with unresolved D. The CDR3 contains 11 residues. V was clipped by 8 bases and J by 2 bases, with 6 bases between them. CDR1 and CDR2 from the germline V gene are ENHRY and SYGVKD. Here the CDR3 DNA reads TGTGCCATCTATGGCAACTATGGCTACACCTTC. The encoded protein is CAIYGNYGYTF.

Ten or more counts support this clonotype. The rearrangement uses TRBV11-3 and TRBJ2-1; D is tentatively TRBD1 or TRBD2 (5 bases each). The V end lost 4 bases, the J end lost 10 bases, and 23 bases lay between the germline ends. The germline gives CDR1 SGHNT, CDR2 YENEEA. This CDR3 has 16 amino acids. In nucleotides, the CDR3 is TGTGCCAGCAGCTCCGATCCCGGGACCGGCTATAGGGAGCAGTTCTTC. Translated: CASSSDPGTGYREQFF.

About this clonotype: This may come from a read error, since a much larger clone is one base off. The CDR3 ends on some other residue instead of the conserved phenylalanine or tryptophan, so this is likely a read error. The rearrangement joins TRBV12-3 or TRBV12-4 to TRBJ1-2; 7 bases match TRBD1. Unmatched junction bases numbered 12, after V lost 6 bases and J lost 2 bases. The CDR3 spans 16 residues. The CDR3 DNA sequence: TGTGCCAGCAGCATATCCTTCAGGGGGGCGAACTATGGCTACACCTGC. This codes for CASSISFRGANYGYTC.

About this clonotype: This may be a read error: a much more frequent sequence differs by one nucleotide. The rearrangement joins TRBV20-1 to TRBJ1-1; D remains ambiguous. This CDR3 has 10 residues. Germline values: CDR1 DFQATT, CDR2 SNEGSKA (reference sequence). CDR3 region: CSAINTEAVF. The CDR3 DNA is TGCAGTGCGATAAACACTGAAGCTGTCTTT.

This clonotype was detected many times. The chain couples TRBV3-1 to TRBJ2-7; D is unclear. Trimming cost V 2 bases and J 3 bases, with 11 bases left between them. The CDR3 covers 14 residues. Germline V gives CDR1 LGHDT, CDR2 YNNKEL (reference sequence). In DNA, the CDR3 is TGTGCCAGCAGCCAAAACAGCCAGAGCTACGAGCAGTACTTC. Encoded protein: CASSQNSQSYEQYF.

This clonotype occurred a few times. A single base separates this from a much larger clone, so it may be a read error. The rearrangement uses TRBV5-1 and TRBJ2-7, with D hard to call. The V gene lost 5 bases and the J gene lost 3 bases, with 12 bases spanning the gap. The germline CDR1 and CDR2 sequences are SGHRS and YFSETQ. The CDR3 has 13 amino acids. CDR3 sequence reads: CASRWETFYEQYF. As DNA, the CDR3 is TGCGCCAGCAGGTGGGAAACCTTCTACGAGCAGTACTTC.

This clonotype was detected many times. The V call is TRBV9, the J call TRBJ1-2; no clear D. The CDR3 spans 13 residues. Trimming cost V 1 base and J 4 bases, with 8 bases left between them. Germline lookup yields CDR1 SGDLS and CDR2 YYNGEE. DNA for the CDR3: TGTGCCAGCAGCGTACGTGACGGCTATGGCTACACCTTC. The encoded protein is CASSVRDGYGYTF.

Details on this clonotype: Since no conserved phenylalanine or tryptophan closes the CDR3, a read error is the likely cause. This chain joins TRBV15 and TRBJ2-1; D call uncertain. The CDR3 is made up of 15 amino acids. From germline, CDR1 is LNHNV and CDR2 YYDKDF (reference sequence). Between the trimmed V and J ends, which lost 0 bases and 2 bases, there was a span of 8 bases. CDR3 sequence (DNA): TGTGCCACCAGCAGAGACCCGGGTACCTACAATGAGCAGTTCTGC. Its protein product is CATSRDPGTYNEQFC.

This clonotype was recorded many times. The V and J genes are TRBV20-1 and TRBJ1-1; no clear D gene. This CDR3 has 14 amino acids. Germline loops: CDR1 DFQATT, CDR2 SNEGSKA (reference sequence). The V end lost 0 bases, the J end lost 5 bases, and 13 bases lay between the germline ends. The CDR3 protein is CSARDKGLRTEAFF. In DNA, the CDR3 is TGCAGTGCTAGAGATAAAGGGTTGCGTACTGAAGCTTTCTTT.

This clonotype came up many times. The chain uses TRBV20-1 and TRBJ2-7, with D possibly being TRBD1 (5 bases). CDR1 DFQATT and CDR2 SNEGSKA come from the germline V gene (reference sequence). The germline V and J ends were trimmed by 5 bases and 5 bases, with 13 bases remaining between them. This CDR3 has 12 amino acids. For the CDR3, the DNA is TGCAGTGCTTCCAGGGTTAAGGACGAGCAGTACTTC. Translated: CSASRVKDEQYF.

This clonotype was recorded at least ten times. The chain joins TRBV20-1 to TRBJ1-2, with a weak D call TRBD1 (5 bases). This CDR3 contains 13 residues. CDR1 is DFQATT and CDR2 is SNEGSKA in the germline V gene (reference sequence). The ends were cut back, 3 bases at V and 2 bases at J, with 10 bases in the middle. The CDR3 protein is CSASVRANYGYTF. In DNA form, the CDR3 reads TGCAGTGCTAGCGTCAGGGCCAACTATGGCTACACCTTC.

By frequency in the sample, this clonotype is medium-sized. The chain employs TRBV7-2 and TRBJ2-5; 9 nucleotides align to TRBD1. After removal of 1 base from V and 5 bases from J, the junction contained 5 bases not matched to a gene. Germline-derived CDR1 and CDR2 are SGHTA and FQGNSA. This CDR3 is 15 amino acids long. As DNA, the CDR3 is TGTGCCAGCAGCTTAGTGGACAGGGGAGGGGAGACCCAGTACTTC. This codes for CASSLVDRGGETQYF.

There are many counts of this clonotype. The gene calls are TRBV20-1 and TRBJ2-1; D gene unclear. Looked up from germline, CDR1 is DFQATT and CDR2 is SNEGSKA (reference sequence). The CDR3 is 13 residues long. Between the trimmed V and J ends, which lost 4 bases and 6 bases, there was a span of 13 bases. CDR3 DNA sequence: TGCAGTGCTAAACCAAGCGACGCCAATGAGCAGTTCTTC. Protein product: CSAKPSDANEQFF.

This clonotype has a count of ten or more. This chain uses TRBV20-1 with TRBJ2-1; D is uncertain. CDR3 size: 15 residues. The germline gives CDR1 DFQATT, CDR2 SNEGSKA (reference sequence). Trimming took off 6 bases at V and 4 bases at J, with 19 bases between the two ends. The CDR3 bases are TGCAGTGCGAACCACCGGGCTACGAGATACAATGAGCAGTTCTTC. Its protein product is CSANHRATRYNEQFF.

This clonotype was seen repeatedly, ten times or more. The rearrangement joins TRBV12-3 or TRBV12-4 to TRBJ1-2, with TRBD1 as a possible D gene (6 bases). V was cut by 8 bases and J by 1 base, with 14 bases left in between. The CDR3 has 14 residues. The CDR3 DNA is TGTGCCAGCCAAGGGGGGGGGATTAACTATGGCTACACCTTC. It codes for CASQGGGINYGYTF.